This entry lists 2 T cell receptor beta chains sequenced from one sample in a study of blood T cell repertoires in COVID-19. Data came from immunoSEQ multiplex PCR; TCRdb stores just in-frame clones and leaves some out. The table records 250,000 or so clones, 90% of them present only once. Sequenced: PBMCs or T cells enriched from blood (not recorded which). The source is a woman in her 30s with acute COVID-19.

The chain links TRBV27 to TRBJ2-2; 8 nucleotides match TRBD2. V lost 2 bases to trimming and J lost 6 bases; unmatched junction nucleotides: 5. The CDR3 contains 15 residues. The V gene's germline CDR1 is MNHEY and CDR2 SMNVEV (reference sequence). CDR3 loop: CASSLRTSGSGELFF. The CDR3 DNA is TGTGCCAGCAGTTTACGAACTAGCGGCTCCGGGGAGCTGTTTTTT.

CDR3 residues: CASSFLNLADNSPLHF. CDR3 bases: TGTGCCAGCAGTTTCCTCAATCTCGCGGATAATTCACCCCTCCACTTT. This rearrangement joins TRBV28 to TRBJ1-6, with unresolved D. V dropped 3 bases and J dropped 5 bases, with 14 bases sitting between them. CDR1 is MDHEN, CDR2 SYDVKM, per germline. The CDR3 length is 16 residues.